One T cell receptor (beta chain) is described in this entry. Ten or more counts support this clonotype. Its antigen target is currently unknown. Per-base quality was not reported, and no clone a single base away is much larger than it. The lymph node samples were taken from the axillary draining lymph nodes of breast cancer patients. The sequencer listed for this sample is Illumina HiSeq 2000. TCR beta chain libraries were generated by multiplex PCR amplification. The amplified TCR beta chain products were analyzed by high-throughput sequencing. TCRdb passed the public sequencing reads through fastp at Q25 and MiXCR, retaining productive beta sequences. Rows matching on CDR3 protein sequence are summarized as one entry with the most common DNA and genes. This sample has 170,000 or so distinct CDR3 sequences in its table, and roughly 30% of those were observed once. The ten largest clones capture 4.3% of the sample.

The trim is 4 bases for V and 1 base for J, with a gap of 11 bases between the germline ends. Its CDR3 holds 14 amino acids, cysteine through phenylalanine. CDR3 DNA only is kept here, 42 bases in frame from base 1. From the germline V gene, CDR1 is SGHTA and CDR2 is FQGNSA. These data are taken from a study of breast tumors, draining lymph nodes, adjacent tissues (dated by TCRdb to 2016 to 2017). With regard to the full study: In breast cancer patients, the study compared the TCR beta repertoires of tumor, adjacent nontumor tissue and axillary lymph nodes. The study was designed to assess the relationships and possible T-cell exchange between tumor, surrounding tissue and draining lymph node repertoires in human breast cancer. Here is what the overall study found, with its caveats: The data were considered consistent with most tumor T cells being derived from the lymph node and subsequently expanding within tumor tissue. The study presented the conclusion that tumor T cells originate in lymph nodes as consistent with a hypothesis, not as something directly demonstrated. Tumor and nontumor tissue repertoires were significantly more similar in luminal-like than in basal-like breast cancer. Tumors showed preferential V and J gene usage, and their T-cell repertoire diversity fell below that of lymph nodes yet above that of nontumor tissue.

Material for sequencing was axillary lymph node tissue. The chain joins TRBV7-2 to TRBJ2-7; TRBD1 is a weak D gene call, 5 bases matching. The sequence derives from a female donor with breast cancer. Some clones in this sample may be carry-over from other donors' samples. The CDR3 protein is CASSSWGISYEQYF. The nucleotide sequence reads TGTGCCAGCAGCTCATGGGGCATATCCTACGAGCAGTACTTC.